This entry lists 18 T cell receptor beta chains sequenced from one sample in a study of vaccination and CD4 T cells after COVID-19 (dated by TCRdb to between 2021 and 2022). Their recognized antigens are unknown. Library construction relied on PCR. TCRdb shows the sequencer as Illumina iSeq 100. DNA from cultured CD4+ T cells was subjected to TCR sequencing with the Oncomine TCR Beta short-read assay at the Johns Hopkins FTIC core. TCRdb reran the public reads through fastp at Q25 and MiXCR, keeping productive beta chains. Every CDR3 protein is listed once, alongside the most common genes and DNA of its rows. The sample includes 7,500 to 9,500 distinct CDR3 sequences, with 30% to 40% observed a single time. The top ten hold 20% of the sample. The treatment or condition label, as the study defines it: roughly 11-day PBMC culture with coronavirus spike peptide pools or control peptides (ViraFEST assay). CD4+ T cells from unexposed donors were collected before the COVID-19 pandemic (2011-2018).

Specimen: CD4+ T cells from blood, cultured in vitro. The receptor source for this set is a human donor in good health.

This clonotype was seen more than once but under ten times. V is TRBV5-1 and J is TRBJ1-2; a possible D gene is TRBD1 (6 bases). Germline V gene lookup returns CDR1 SGHRS and CDR2 YFSETQ. Trimming removed 2 bases from V and 7 bases from J, with 15 bases in between. This CDR3 spans 14 amino acids. The CDR3 region is CASSLNPGVPGYTF. The CDR3 DNA follows: TGCGCCAGCAGCTTAAACCCAGGGGTGCCTGGCTACACCTTC.

The V call is TRBV4-3, the J call TRBJ1-2; 8 positions match TRBD1. V dropped 1 base and J dropped 6; count of bases not matched to a gene: 7. CDR3 length equals 15 residues. CDR1 is LGHNA, CDR2 YSLEER, per germline. In nucleotides, the CDR3 is TGCGCCAGCAGCCAAGTTGGGCAGGGGGCACATGGCTACACCTTC. Amino acid sequence: CASSQVGQGAHGYTF.

V usage is TRBV19 and J usage is TRBJ1-1; D ambiguous. Germline lookup yields CDR1 LNHDA and CDR2 SQIVND (reference sequence). The CDR3 is 15 amino acids. V lost 3 bases, J lost 1 base, and 12 bases lay in between. CDR3 sequence reads: CASSMNTEPNTEAFF. The CDR3 DNA follows: TGTGCCAGTAGTATGAACACAGAACCGAACACTGAAGCTTTCTTT.

In its sample, this clonotype was seen a few times. V gene TRBV25-1 combines with J gene TRBJ1-2, with D possibly TRBD1 on 5 matching bases. V was clipped by 4 bases and J by 4 bases, with 10 bases between them. The CDR3 contains 13 residues. Germline V gene sequence: CDR1 MGHDK, CDR2 SYGVNS. The CDR3 loop reads CASSVGLAYGYTF. The CDR3 DNA reads TGTGCCAGCAGTGTGGGACTAGCCTATGGCTACACCTTC.

This clonotype was seen more than once but under ten times. The rearrangement uses TRBV20-1 and TRBJ2-3, with D possibly TRBD2 on 6 matching bases. The CDR3 is 15 amino acids. Trimming stripped 0 bases from V and 7 bases from J, with 17 bases between. The germline V gene has CDR1 DFQATT and CDR2 SNEGSKA (reference sequence). CDR3 nucleotides: TGCAGTGCTAGAGAAAAGACGGGAGTGACAAATACGCAGTATTTT. It yields the protein CSAREKTGVTNTQYF.

The V gene is TRBV7-9, the J gene TRBJ2-7; D is unresolved. Trimming removed 2 bases at V and 5 bases at J, with 13 bases between. This CDR3 spans 14 amino acids. The germline CDR1 and CDR2 sequences are SEHNR and FQNEAQ (reference sequence). The CDR3 loop is CASSLMDPLNEQYF. The CDR3 bases are TGTGCCAGCAGCTTAATGGACCCCTTGAACGAGCAGTACTTC.

The chain is built from TRBV19 and TRBJ2-7; 11 bases are shared with TRBD2. This CDR3 has 14 amino acids. The V segment lost 5 bases and the J segment 6 bases; nucleotides outside the gene matches: 6. CDR1 and CDR2 (germline): LNHDA, SQIVND (reference sequence). CDR3 sequence (DNA): TGTGCCAGTAGTGGTGCTAGCGGGAGGAGCGAGCAGTACTTC. Encoded protein: CASSGASGRSEQYF.

This chain connects TRBV7-9 to TRBJ1-4; 10 nucleotides line up with TRBD1. CDR1 is SEHNR, CDR2 FQNEAQ, per germline (reference sequence). The CDR3 consists of 16 residues. V lost 1 base to trimming and J lost 7 bases; unmatched junction nucleotides: 6. CDR3 coding DNA: TGTGCCAGCAGCTTAGAGGGACGGGACAGGGGTGAAAAACTGTTTTTT. This codes for CASSLEGRDRGEKLFF.

This sequence joins TRBV5-1 and TRBJ2-6; TRBD1 aligns across 9 bases. J was trimmed by 0 bases and V by 4 bases; bases with no gene match: 11. Germline assignment: CDR1 SGHRS and CDR2 YFSETQ. The length of the CDR3 is 19 residues. Here the CDR3 reads CASSPFTWTGASGANVLTF. The CDR3 region has the DNA TGCGCCAGCAGCCCCTTCACGTGGACAGGGGCCTCTGGGGCCAACGTCCTGACTTTC.

V and J are TRBV29-1 and TRBJ1-2; maybe TRBD1 (5 bases). Between the trimmed V and J ends, which lost 7 bases and 5 bases, there was a span of 11 bases. Germline loops: CDR1 SQVTM, CDR2 ANQGSEA. The CDR3 sequence is 11 residues long. CDR3 nucleotide sequence: TGCAGCGCCAAGACAGATTATGGCTACACCTTC. Protein: CSAKTDYGYTF.

The V gene is TRBV29-1, the J gene TRBJ1-2; D gene ambiguous. Trimming stripped 7 bases from V and 1 base from J, with 16 bases between. Germline V lookup: CDR1 SQVTM, CDR2 ANQGSEA. CDR3 size: 14 residues. DNA for the CDR3: TGCAGCGCGGTGAAGCACCAAAGTAACTATGGCTACACCTTC. It specifies CSAVKHQSNYGYTF.

This chain uses TRBV27 with TRBJ2-5; perhaps TRBD1 as D (6 bases). Trimming stripped 8 bases from V and 5 bases from J, with 18 bases between. Germline V CDR1 and CDR2: MNHEY, SMNVEV (reference sequence). The CDR3 contains 14 residues. In DNA form, the CDR3 reads TGTGCCAGCGGCTTCTGGGGGCTGGAGGAGACCCAGTACTTC. Protein product: CASGFWGLEETQYF.

This chain joins TRBV9 and TRBJ1-2; D unresolved. Germline values: CDR1 SGDLS, CDR2 YYNGEE. The CDR3 sequence is 12 residues long. V dropped 0 bases and J dropped 7 bases, with 7 bases sitting between them. CDR3 in amino acids: CASSVVTGGYTF. The CDR3 region has the DNA TGTGCCAGCAGCGTAGTAACCGGTGGCTACACCTTC.

The chain uses TRBV27 and TRBJ1-5; D call uncertain. Germline V gene lookup returns CDR1 MNHEY and CDR2 SMNVEV (reference sequence). Trimming removed 2 bases at V and 0 bases at J, with 8 bases between. The CDR3 loop spans 15 amino acids. Here the CDR3 DNA reads TGTGCCAGCAGTTTACAGGTCAATAGCAATCAGCCCCAGCATTTT. Protein product: CASSLQVNSNQPQHF.

This clonotype occurred a few times. V usage is TRBV6-1 and J usage is TRBJ1-1, with 7 bases identical to TRBD1. This CDR3 is 14 amino acids long. Germline V gives CDR1 MNHNS, CDR2 SASEGT. J lost 10 bases, V lost 7 bases, and 15 bases had no gene match. In DNA form, the CDR3 reads TGTGCCAGCACCGGAGGGGGCCCGGAGGCGGGAGCTTTCTTT. Its protein product is CASTGGGPEAGAFF.

The rearrangement links TRBV5-1 to TRBJ1-1, with 9 bases fitting TRBD1. Looked up from germline, CDR1 is SGHRS and CDR2 is YFSETQ. The CDR3 length is 15 residues. J lost 7 bases, V lost 0 bases, and 7 bases had no gene match. This chain's CDR3 is CASSLEGDRVDEAFF. The CDR3 DNA reads as TGCGCCAGCAGCTTGGAGGGGGACAGGGTCGATGAAGCTTTCTTT.

This chain connects TRBV20-1 to TRBJ1-2, with a tentative D call TRBD1 (5 bases). Germline assignment: CDR1 DFQATT and CDR2 SNEGSKA (reference sequence). The V end lost 5 bases, the J end lost 8 bases, and 21 bases lay between the germline ends. The CDR3 runs to 14 residues. DNA for the CDR3: TGCAGTGCTTTCCAGGGAGGGAACTATGTGGGCTACACCTTC. Its translation: CSAFQGGNYVGYTF.

The gene calls are TRBV28 and TRBJ1-1; no firm D call. Trimming cost V 3 bases and J 10 bases, with 12 bases left between them. The CDR3 covers 12 residues. CDR1 and CDR2 (germline): MDHEN, SYDVKM. The CDR3 region has the DNA TGTGCCAGCAGTTTTTACGGTTCTGGAGCTTTCTTT. Its translation is CASSFYGSGAFF. Filled out from reference TRBV28 and TRBJ1-1, the complete variable domain reads DVKVTQSSRYLVKRTGEKVFLECVQDMDHENMFWYRQDPGLGLRLIYFSYDVKMKEKGDIPEGYSVSREKKERFSLILESASTNQTSMYLCASSFYGSGAFFGQGTRLTVV.